The clone carrying this T cell receptor (beta chain) was seen repeatedly, ten times or more. TCRdb reanalysed the RT-PCR reads using MiXCR and keeps one entry per CDR3 protein. The sample lists 650,000 to 800,000 distinct CDR3 sequences; 13% to 15% were seen once. Sequenced material: memory CD4+ T cells from blood. The sequence came from a female donor in good health, serving as a healthy control.

The CDR3 coding sequence is TGTGCCAGCAGTTTTACTTCTCTTGGGCACGATGGCTACACCTTC. Amino acids: CASSFTSLGHDGYTF. V is TRBV12-3 or TRBV12-4 and J is TRBJ1-2; D not resolved. Trimming shortened V by 3 bases and J by 6 bases, and 17 bases separated the two germline ends. This CDR3 contains 15 residues.